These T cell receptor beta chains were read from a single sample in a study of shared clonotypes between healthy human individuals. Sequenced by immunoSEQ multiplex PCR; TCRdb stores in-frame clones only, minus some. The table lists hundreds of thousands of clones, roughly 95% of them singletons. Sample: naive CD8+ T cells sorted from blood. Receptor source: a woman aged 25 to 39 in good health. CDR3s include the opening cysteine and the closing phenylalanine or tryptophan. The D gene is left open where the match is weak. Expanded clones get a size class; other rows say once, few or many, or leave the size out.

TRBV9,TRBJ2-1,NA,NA,CASSVESGDEQFF,TGTGCCAGCAGCGTAGAATCAGGGGATGAGCAGTTCTTC
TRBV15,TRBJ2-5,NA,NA,CATSSEKQETQYF,TGTGCCACCAGCAGTGAGAAGCAAGAGACCCAGTACTTC
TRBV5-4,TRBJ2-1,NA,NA,CASSPRDYNEQFF,TGTGCCAGCAGCCCCCGGGACTACAATGAGCAGTTCTTC
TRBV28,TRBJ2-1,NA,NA,CASSLGGPYNEQFF,TGTGCCAGCAGTTTAGGCGGGCCCTACAATGAGCAGTTCTTC
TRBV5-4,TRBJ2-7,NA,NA,CASSSGLADSEQYF,TGTGCCAGCAGCTCGGGACTTGCTGACTCAGAGCAGTACTTC
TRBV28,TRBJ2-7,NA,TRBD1,CASRKRQGPYEQYF,TGTGCCAGCAGAAAGAGACAGGGACCCTACGAGCAGTACTTC
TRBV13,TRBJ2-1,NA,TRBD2,CASSSSGGLAVLNEQFF,TGTGCCAGCAGCTCGAGTGGCGGACTAGCGGTTCTCAATGAGCAGTTCTTC
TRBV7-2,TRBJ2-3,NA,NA,CASSFSSWRWTGTDTQYF,TGTGCCAGCAGCTTCAGTTCTTGGCGGTGGACTGGGACAGATACGCAGTATTTT
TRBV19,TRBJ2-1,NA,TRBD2,CAVGATSDNEQFF,TGTGCCGTAGGGGCGACTAGCGACAATGAGCAGTTCTTC
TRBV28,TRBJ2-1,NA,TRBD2,CASSLWGEGYNEQFF,TGTGCCAGCAGTTTATGGGGGGAGGGCTACAATGAGCAGTTCTTC
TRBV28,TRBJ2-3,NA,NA,CASSLWGSPGPTDTQYF,TGTGCCAGCAGTCTTTGGGGGTCCCCGGGGCCCACAGATACGCAGTATTTT
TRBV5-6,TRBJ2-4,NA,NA,CASSFETENIQYF,TGTGCCAGCAGCTTTGAGACTGAGAACATTCAGTACTTC
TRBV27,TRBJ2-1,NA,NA,CASSHGGPNEQFF,TGTGCCAGCAGTCACGGGGGCCCCAATGAGCAGTTCTTC
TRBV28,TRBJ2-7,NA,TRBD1,CASSAQPGQGSFPTYEQYF,TGTGCCAGCAGTGCCCAGCCGGGACAGGGTTCATTCCCTACCTACGAGCAGTACTTC
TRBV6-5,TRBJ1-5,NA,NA,CASSRGGNQPQHF,TGTGCCAGCAGTCGGGGAGGCAATCAGCCCCAGCATTTT
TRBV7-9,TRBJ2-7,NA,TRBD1,CASSVSSAGQGIYEQYF,TGTGCCAGCAGCGTATCATCGGCGGGACAGGGGATCTACGAGCAGTACTTC
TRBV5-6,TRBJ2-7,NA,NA,CASSLGGSNYEQYF,TGTGCCAGCAGCTTGGGGGGCTCAAATTACGAGCAGTACTTC
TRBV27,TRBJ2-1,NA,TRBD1,CASRPGTGMGQFF,TGTGCCAGCAGACCCGGGACAGGGATGGGGCAGTTCTTC
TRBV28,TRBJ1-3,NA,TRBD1,CASSLFQGAAGNTIYF,TGTGCCAGCAGTTTATTCCAGGGGGCAGCTGGAAACACCATATATTTT
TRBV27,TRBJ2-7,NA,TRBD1,CASFSGTGAHEQYF,TGTGCCAGCTTTTCCGGGACAGGGGCACACGAGCAGTACTTC
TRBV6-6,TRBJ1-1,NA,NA,CASSYSVTTEAFF,TGTGCCAGCAGTTACTCGGTGACGACTGAAGCTTTCTTT
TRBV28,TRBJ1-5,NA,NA,CASSQDQPQHF,TGTGCCAGCAGCCAAGATCAGCCCCAGCATTTT
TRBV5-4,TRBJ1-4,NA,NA,CASSLGGDGNEKLFF,TGTGCCAGCAGCCTGGGGGGGGACGGTAATGAAAAACTGTTTTTT
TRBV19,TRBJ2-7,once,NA,CASSIEGPDAYEQYF,TGTGCCAGTAGTATAGAAGGTCCGGACGCCTACGAGCAGTACTTC
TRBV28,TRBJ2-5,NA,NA,CASSSEQYQETQYF,TGTGCCAGCAGTTCGGAGCAGTACCAAGAGACCCAGTACTTC
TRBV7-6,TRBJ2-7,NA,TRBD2,CASSLELAGTYEQYF,TGTGCCAGCAGCTTAGAACTAGCGGGAACATACGAGCAGTACTTC
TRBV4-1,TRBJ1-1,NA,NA,CASSQEAGLNTEAFF,TGCGCCAGCAGCCAAGAGGCAGGGTTGAACACTGAAGCTTTCTTT
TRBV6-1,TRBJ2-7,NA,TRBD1,CASSQDRGAYEQYF,TGTGCCAGCAGCCAGGACAGGGGGGCCTACGAGCAGTACTTC
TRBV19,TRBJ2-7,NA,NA,CASSIDREGFYEQYF,TGTGCCAGTAGTATAGATCGGGAAGGGTTCTACGAGCAGTACTTC
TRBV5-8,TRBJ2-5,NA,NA,CASRRKTQYF,TGTGCCAGCCGGCGGAAGACCCAGTACTTC
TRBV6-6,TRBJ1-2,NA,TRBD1,CASSQRQGIDYGYTF,TGTGCCAGCAGTCAGCGACAGGGGATCGACTATGGCTACACCTTC
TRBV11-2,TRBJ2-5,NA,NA,CASSPVGHQETQYF,TGTGCCAGCAGCCCGGTGGGCCACCAAGAGACCCAGTACTTC
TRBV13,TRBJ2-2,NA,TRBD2,CASSPVGAGDTGELFF,TGTGCCAGCAGCCCCGTGGGAGCGGGAGACACCGGGGAGCTGTTTTTT